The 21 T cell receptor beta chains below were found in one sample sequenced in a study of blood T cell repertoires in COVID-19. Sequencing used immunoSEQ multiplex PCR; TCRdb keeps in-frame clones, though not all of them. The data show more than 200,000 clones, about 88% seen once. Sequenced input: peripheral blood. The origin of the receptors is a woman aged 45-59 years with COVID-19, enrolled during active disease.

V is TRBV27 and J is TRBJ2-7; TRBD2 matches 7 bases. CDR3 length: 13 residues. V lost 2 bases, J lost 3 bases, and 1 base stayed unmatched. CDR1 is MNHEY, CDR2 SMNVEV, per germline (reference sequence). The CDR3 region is CASSLRTSYEQYF. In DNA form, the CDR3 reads TGTGCCAGCAGTTTAAGGACTAGCTACGAGCAGTACTTC.

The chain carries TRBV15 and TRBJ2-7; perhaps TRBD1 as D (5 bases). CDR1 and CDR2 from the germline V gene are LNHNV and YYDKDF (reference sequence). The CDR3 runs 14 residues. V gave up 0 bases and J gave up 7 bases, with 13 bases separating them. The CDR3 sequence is CATSRESGKREQYF. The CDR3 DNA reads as TGTGCCACCAGCAGAGAGTCAGGGAAGCGAGAGCAGTACTTC.

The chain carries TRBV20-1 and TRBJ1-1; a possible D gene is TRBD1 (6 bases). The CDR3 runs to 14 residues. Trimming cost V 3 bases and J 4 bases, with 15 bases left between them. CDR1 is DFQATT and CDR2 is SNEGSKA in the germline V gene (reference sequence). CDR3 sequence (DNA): TGCAGTGCTAGTCTCGGGGACAAGGTCACTGAAGCTTTCTTT. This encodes CSASLGDKVTEAFF.

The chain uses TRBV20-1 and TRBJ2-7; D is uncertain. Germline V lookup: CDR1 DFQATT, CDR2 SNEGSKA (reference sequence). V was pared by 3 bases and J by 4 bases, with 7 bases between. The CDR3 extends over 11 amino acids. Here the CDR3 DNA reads TGCAGTGCTAGGAAGGAGTACGAGCAGTACTTC. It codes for CSARKEYEQYF.

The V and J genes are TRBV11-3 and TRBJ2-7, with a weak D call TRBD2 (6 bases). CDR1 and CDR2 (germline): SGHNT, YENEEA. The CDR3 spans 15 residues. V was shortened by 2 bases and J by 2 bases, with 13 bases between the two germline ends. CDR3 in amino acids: CASSLWPSATYEQYF. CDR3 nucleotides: TGTGCCAGCAGCTTATGGCCTAGCGCTACCTACGAGCAGTACTTC.

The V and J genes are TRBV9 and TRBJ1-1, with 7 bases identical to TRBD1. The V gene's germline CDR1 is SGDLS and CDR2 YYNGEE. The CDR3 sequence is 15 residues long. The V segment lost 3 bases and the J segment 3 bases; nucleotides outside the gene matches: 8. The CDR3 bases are TGTGCCAGCAGCGCCGAGGGGGACAGTTACACTGAAGCTTTCTTT. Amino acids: CASSAEGDSYTEAFF. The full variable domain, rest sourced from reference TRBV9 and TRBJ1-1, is DSGVTQTPKHLITATGQRVTLRCSPRSGDLSVYWYQQSLDQGLQFLIQYYNGEERAKGNILERFSAQQFPDLHSELNLSSLELGDSALYFCASSAEGDSYTEAFFGQGTRLTVV.

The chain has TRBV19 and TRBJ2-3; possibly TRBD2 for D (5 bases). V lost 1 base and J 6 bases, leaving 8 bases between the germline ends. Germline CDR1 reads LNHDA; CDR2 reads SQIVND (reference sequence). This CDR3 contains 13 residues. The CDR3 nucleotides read TGTGCCAGTAGTATAGCGGGGTCGGATACGCAGTATTTT. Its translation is CASSIAGSDTQYF.

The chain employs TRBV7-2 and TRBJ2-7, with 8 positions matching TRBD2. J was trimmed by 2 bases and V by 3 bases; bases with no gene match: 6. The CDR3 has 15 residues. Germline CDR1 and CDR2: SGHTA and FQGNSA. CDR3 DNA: TGTGCCAGCAGCTTCGGGGGGGGTTCCCCCTACGAGCAGTACTTC. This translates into CASSFGGGSPYEQYF.

The CDR3 DNA is TGTGCCAGCAGTTTGATCCCGGGAGCCACCGGGGAGCTGTTTTTT. Its translation: CASSLIPGATGELFF. The J gene is TRBJ2-2, the V gene TRBV28; possible D gene TRBD2, 6 bases. Germline V lookup: CDR1 MDHEN, CDR2 SYDVKM. V was trimmed by 3 bases and J by 4 bases, leaving 12 bases between them. This CDR3 has 15 residues.

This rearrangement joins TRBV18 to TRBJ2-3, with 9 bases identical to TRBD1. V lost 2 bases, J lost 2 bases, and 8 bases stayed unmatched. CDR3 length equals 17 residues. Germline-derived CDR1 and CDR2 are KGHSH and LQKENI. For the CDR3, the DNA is TGTGCCAGCTCACCAGGCACAGGGGGCCTTAACACAGATACGCAGTATTTT. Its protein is CASSPGTGGLNTDTQYF. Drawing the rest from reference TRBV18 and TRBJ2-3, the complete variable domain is NAGVMQNPRHLVRRRGQEARLRCSPMKGHSHVYWYRQLPEEGLKFMVYLQKENIIDESGMPKERFSAEFPKEGPSILRIQQVVRGDSAAYFCASSPGTGGLNTDTQYFGPGTRLTVL.

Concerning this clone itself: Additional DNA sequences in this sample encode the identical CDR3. The CDR3 loop is CASSELGGVSPLHF. The CDR3 DNA sequence: TGTGCCAGCAGTGAATTAGGGGGCGTTTCACCCCTCCACTTT. V is TRBV25-1 and J is TRBJ1-6, with 7 positions matching TRBD1. The CDR3 is 14 amino acids. CDR1 MGHDK and CDR2 SYGVNS come from the germline V gene. V was pared by 1 base and J by 9 bases, with 3 bases of the junction left unmatched. Drawing the rest from reference TRBV25-1 and TRBJ1-6, the complete variable domain is EADIYQTPRYLVIGTGKKITLECSQTMGHDKMYWYQQDPGMELHLIHYSYGVNSTEKGDLSSESTVSRIRTEHFPLTLESARPSHTSQYLCASSELGGVSPLHFGNGTRLTVT.

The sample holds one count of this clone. CDR3 coding DNA: TGCAGCTTGCCAGGGGGGTTTGAGCAGTTCTTC. This encodes CSLPGGFEQFF. This chain connects TRBV20-1 to TRBJ2-1; TRBD1 might be the D (7 bases). Germline CDR1 and CDR2: DFQATT and SNEGSKA (reference sequence). The CDR3 runs to 11 residues.

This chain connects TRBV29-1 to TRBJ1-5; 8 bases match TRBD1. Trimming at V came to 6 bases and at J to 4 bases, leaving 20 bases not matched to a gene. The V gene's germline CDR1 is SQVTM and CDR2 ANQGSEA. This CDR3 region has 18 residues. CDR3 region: CSVSETPPGTGTNQPQHF. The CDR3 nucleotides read TGCAGCGTCTCCGAGACACCCCCCGGGACAGGTACTAATCAGCCCCAGCATTTT.

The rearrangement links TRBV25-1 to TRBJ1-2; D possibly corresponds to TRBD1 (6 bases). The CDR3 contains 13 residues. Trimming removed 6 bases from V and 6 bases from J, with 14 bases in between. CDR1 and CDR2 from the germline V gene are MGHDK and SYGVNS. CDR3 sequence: CASRSDRINGYTF. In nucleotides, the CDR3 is TGTGCCAGCAGGTCCGACAGGATTAATGGCTACACCTTC.

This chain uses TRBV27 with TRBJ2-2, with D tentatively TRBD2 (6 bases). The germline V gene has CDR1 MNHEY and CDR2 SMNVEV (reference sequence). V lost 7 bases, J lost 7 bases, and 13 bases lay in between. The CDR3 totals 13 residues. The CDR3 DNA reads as TGTGCCAGCAACCACCCGGGACTCGGGGAGCTGTTTTTT. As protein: CASNHPGLGELFF.

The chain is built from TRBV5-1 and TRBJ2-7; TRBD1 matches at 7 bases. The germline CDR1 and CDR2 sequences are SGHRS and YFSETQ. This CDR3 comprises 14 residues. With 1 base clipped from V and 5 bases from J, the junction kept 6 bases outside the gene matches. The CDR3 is CASSLQRGRDEQYF. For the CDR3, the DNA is TGCGCCAGCAGCTTGCAAAGGGGGCGGGACGAGCAGTACTTC.

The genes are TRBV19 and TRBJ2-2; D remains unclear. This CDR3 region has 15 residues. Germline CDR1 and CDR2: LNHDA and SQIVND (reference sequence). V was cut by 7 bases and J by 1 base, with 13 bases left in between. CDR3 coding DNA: TGTGCCAGTACCCCAGTCCCTCAGAACACCGGGGAGCTGTTTTTT. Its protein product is CASTPVPQNTGELFF.

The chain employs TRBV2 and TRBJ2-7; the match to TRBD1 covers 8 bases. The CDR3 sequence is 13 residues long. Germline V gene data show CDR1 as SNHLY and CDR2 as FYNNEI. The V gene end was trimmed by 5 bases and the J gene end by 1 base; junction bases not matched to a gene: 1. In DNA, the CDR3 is TGTGCCAGCAGTCGGACAGGGTCCTACGAGCAGTACTTC. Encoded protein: CASSRTGSYEQYF.

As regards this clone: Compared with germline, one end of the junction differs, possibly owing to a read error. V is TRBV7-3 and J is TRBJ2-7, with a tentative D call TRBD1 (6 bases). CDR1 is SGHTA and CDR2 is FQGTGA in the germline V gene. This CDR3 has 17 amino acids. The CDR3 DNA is TGTGCCAGCAGTTTAAACCCTCCTCAGGGGTTCTCCTACGAGCAGTACTTC. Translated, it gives CASSLNPPQGFSYEQYF.

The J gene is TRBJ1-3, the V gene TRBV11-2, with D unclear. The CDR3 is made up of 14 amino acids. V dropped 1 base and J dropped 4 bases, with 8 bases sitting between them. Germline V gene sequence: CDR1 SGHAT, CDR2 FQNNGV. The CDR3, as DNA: TGTGCCAGCAGCTTAGGGTTGGCCGGAAACACCATATATTTT. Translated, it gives CASSLGLAGNTIYF. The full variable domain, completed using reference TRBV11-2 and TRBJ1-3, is EAGVAQSPRYKIIEKRQSVAFWCNPISGHATLYWYQQILGQGPKLLIQFQNNGVVDDSQLPKDRFSAERLKGVDSTLKIQPAKLEDSAVYLCASSLGLAGNTIYFGEGSWLTVV.

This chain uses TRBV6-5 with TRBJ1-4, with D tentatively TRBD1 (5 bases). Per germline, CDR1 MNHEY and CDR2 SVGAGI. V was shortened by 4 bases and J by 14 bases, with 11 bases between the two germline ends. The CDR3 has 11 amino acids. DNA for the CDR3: TGTGCCAGCAGTTTACAGGTTCGGCTGTTTTTT. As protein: CASSLQVRLFF.